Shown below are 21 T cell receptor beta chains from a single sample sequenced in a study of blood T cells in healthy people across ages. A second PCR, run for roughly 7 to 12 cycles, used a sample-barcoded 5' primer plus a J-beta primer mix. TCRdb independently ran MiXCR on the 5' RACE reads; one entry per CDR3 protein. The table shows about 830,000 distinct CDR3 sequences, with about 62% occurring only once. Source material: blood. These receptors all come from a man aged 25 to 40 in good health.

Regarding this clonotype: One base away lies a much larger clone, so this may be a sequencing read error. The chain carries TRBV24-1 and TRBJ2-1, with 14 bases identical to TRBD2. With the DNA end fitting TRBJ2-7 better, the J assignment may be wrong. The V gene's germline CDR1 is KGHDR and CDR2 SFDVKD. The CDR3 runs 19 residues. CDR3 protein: CATSDRGTSGGSLNNEQYF. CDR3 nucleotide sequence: TGTGCCACCAGTGATAGGGGGACTAGCGGGGGATCGTTAAACAATGAGCAGTACTTC.

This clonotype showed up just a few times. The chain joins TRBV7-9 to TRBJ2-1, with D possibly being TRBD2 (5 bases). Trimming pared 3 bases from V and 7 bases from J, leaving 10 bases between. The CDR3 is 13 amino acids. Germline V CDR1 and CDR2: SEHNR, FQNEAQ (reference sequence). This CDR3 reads CASSFQLANEQFF. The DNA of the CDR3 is TGTGCCAGCAGCTTCCAATTAGCGAATGAGCAGTTCTTC.

The CDR3 DNA follows: TGTGCCAGCAGTTCCCAGGGGCAACTCTACGAGCAGTACTTC. Translation: CASSSQGQLYEQYF. The chain has TRBV6-2 or TRBV6-3 and TRBJ2-5; D might be TRBD1 (6 bases). The end of the DNA aligns better with TRBJ2-7, so the J call may be wrong. Germline values: CDR1 MNHEY, CDR2 SVGEGT. The CDR3 spans 14 residues.

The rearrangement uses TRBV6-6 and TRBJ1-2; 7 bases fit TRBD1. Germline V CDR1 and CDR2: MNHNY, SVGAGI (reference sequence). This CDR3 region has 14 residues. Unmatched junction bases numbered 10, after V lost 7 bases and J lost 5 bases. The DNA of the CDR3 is TGTGCCAGCAAATCGACAGGGACCCTTTATGGCTACACCTTC. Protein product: CASKSTGTLYGYTF.

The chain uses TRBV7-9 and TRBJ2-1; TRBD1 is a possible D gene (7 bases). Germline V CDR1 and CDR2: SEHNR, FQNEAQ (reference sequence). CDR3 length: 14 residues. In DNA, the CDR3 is TGTGCTATGGAGGAGGGGGCGTCCTACAATGAGCAGTTCTTC. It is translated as CAMEEGASYNEQFF.

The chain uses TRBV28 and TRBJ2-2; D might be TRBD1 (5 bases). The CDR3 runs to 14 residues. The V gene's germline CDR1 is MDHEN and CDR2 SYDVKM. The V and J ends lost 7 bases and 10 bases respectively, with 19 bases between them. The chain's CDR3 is CASNFQGRVEELFF. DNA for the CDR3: TGTGCCAGCAACTTTCAGGGAAGGGTCGAGGAGCTGTTTTTT. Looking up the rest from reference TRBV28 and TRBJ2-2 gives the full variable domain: DVKVTQSSRYLVKRTGEKVFLECVQDMDHENMFWYRQDPGLGLRLIYFSYDVKMKEKGDIPEGYSVSREKKERFSLILESASTNQTSMYLCASNFQGRVEELFFGEGSRLTVL.

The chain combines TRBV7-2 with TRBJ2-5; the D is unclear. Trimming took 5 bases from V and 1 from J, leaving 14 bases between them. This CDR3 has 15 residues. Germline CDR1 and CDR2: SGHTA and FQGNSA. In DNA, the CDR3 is TGTGCCAGCAGCGCAGAAGACAACACCCAAGAGACCCAGTACTTC. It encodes CASSAEDNTQETQYF.

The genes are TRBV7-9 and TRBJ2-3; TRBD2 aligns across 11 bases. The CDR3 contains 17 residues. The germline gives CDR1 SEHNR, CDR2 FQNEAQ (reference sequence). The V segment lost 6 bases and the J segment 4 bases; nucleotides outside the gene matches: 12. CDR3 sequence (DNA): TGTGCCAGCAGACCTCGACTAGCGGGGAAGGACGCAGATACGCAGTATTTT. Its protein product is CASRPRLAGKDADTQYF.

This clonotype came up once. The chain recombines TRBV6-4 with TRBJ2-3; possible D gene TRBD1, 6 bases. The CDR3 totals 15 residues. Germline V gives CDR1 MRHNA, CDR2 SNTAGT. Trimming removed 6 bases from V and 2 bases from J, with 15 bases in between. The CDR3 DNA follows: TGTGCCAGCAGAGAAACAGGGACCCACACAGATACGCAGTATTTT. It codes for CASRETGTHTDTQYF.

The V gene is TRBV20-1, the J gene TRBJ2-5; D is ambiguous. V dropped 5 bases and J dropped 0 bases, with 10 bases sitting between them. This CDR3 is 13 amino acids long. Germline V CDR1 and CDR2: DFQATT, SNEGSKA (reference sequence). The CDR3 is CSAAWSDQETQYF. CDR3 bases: TGCAGTGCTGCCTGGAGCGACCAAGAGACCCAGTACTTC.

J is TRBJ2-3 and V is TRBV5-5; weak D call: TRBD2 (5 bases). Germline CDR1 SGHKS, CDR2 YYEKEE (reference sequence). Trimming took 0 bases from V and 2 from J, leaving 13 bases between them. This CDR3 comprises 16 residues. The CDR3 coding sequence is TGTGCCAGCAGCTTGGACTGGACTTCTTTCACAGATACGCAGTATTTT. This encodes CASSLDWTSFTDTQYF.

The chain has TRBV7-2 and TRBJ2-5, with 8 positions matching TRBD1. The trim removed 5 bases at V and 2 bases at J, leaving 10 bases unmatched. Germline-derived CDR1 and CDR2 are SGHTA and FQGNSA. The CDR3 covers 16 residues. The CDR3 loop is CASSQPGQAIQETQYF. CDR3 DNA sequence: TGTGCCAGCAGCCAACCGGGACAGGCGATTCAAGAGACCCAGTACTTC.

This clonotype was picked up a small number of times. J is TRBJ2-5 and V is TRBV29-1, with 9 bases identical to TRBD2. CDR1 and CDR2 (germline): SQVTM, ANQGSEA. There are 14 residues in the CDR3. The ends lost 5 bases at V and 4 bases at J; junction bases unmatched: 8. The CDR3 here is CSVRRGGLGETQYF. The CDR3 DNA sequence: TGCAGCGTTCGGCGGGGGGGCCTCGGAGAGACCCAGTACTTC.

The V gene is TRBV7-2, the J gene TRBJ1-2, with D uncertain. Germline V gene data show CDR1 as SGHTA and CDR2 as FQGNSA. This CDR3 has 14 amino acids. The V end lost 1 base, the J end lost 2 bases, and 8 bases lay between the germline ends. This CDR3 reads CASSLDSFNYGYTF. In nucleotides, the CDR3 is TGTGCCAGCAGCTTAGACAGCTTCAACTATGGCTACACCTTC.

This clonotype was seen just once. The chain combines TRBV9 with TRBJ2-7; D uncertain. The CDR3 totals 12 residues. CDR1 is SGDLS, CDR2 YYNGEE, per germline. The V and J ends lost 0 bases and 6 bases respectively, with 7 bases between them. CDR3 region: CASSVGEAEQYF. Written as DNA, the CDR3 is TGTGCCAGCAGCGTAGGCGAGGCCGAGCAGTACTTC.

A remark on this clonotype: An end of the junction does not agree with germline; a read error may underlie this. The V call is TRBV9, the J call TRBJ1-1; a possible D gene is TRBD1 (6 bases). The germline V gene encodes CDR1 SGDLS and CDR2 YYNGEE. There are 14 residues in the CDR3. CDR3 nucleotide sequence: TGTGCCAACAGCGGGGGCCACGGGAGCACTGAAGCTTTCTTT. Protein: CANSGGHGSTEAFF.

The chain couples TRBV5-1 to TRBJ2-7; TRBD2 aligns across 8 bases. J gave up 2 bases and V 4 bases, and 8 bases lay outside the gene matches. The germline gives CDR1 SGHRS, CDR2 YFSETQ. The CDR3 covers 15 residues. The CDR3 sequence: CASSRRNGGAYEQYF. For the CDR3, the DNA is TGCGCCAGCAGCCGGCGGAACGGGGGGGCCTACGAGCAGTACTTC.

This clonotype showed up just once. The CDR3 reads CASSYAVAGESQETQYF. For the CDR3, the DNA is TGTGCCAGCAGTTACGCCGTAGCGGGGGAAAGTCAAGAGACCCAGTACTTC. J is TRBJ2-5 and V is TRBV6-6, with 9 bases matching TRBD2. The length of the CDR3 is 17 residues. Germline lookup yields CDR1 MNHNY and CDR2 SVGAGI (reference sequence). V was clipped by 2 bases and J by 2 bases; unmatched bases: 9.

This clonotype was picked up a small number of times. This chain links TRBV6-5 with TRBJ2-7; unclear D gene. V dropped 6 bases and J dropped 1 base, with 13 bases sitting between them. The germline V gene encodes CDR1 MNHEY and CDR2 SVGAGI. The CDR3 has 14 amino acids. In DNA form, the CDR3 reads TGTGCCAGCAGCCCCATCGGTGGATCCTACGAGCAGTACTTC. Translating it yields CASSPIGGSYEQYF.

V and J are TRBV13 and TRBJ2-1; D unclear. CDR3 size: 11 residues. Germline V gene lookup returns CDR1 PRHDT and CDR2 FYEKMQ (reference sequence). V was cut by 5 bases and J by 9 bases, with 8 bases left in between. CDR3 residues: CASSTKSEQFF. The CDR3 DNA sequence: TGTGCCAGCAGCACGAAGAGTGAGCAGTTCTTC.

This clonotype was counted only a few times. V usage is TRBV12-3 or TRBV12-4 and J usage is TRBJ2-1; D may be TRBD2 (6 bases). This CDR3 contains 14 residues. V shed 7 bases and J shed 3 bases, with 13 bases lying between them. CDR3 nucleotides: TGTGCCAGCACCTCGACGGGGGTCTACAATGAGCAGTTCTTC. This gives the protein CASTSTGVYNEQFF.